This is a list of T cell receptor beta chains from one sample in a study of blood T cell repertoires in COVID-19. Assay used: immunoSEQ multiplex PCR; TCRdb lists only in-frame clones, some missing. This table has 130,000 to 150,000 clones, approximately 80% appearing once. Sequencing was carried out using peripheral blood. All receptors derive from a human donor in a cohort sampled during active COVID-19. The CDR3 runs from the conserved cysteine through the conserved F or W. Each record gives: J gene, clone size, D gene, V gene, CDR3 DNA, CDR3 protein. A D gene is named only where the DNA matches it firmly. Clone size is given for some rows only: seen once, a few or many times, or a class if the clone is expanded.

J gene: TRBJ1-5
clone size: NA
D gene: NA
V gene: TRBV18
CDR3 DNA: TGTGCCAGCTCACCACCGGAACACGGGAATAGCAATCAGCCCCAGCATTTT
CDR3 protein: CASSPPEHGNSNQPQHF

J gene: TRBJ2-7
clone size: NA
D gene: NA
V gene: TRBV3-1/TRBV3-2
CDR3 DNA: TGTGCCAGCAGGTCAGGGCCCCCCTACGAGCAGTACTTC
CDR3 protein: CASRSGPPYEQYF

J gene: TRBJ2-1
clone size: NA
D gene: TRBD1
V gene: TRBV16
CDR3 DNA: TGTGCCAGCATTCAACCGGGACAGGGAGACAATGAGCAGTTCTTC
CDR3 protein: CASIQPGQGDNEQFF

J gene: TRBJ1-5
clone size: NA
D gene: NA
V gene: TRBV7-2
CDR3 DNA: TGTGCCAGCACCCGAACGGAGAATAGCAATCAGCCCCAGCATTTT
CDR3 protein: CASTRTENSNQPQHF

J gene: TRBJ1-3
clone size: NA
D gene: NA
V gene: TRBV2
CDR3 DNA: TGTGCCAGCAGTGAAGGAACAGTCTCTGGAAACACCATATATTTT
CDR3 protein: CASSEGTVSGNTIYF

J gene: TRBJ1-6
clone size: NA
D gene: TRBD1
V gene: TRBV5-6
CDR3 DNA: TGTGCCAGCAGTCCGCGACAGGGGGCTGGCAATTCACCCCTCCACTTT
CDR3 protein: CASSPRQGAGNSPLHF

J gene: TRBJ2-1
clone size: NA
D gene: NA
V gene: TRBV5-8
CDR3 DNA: TGTGCCAGCAGCGTTAACAGGGCCTACCCCCAGTTCTTC
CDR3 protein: CASSVNRAYPQFF

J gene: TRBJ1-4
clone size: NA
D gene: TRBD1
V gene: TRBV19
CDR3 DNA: TGTGCCAGGAAGACAGGGCCGGGTGAAAAACTGTTTTTT
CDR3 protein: CARKTGPGEKLFF

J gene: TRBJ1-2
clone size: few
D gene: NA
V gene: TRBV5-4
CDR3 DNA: TGTGCCAGCAGCCCGGCGGGGAACTATGGCTACACCTTC
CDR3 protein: CASSPAGNYGYTF

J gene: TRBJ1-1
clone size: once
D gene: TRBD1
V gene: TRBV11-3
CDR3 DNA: TGTGCCAGCAGCCCAAACAGGGGGCGCGGAGACACTGAAGCTTTCTTT
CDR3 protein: CASSPNRGRGDTEAFF

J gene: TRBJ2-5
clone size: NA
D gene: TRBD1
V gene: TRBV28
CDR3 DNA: TGTGCCAGCAGATTACAGGGGTGGGAGACCCAGTACTTC
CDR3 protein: CASRLQGWETQYF

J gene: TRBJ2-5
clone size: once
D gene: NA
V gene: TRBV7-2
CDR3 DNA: TGTGCCAGCAGCTACGGCGGGGCCGGAGAGACCCAGTACTTC
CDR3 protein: CASSYGGAGETQYF

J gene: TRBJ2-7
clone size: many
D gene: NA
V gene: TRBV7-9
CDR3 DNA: TGTGCCAGCAGCTTAGCGGCGACTGGCTACGAGCAGTACTTC
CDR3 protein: CASSLAATGYEQYF

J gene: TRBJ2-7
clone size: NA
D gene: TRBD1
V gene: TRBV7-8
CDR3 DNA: TGTGCCAGCAGCTCTGATTTGACAGGGCCGGACGAGCAGTACTTC
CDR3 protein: CASSSDLTGPDEQYF

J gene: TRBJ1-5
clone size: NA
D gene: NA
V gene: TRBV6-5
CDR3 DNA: TGTGCCAGCACGGGTATGTGGGATCAGCCCCAGCATTTT
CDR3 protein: CASTGMWDQPQHF

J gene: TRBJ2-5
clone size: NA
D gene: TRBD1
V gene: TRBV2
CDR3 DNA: TGTGCCAGCAGTGCAGGACAGGGAGAGACCCAGTACTTC
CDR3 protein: CASSAGQGETQYF

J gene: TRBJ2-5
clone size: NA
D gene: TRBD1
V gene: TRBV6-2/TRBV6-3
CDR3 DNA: TGTGCCAGCAGCCAGGGGGCCGGGACCCAGTACTTC
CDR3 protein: CASSQGAGTQYF

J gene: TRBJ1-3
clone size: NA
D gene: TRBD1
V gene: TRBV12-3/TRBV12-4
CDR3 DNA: TGTGCCAGCAGCCCGGACAGGGGGGACACCATATATTTT
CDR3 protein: CASSPDRGDTIYF

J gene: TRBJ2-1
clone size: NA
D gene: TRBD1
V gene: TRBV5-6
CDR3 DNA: TGTGCCAGCAGCTCTCTAGACAGGGATGGTAATGAGCAGTTCTTC
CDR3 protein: CASSSLDRDGNEQFF

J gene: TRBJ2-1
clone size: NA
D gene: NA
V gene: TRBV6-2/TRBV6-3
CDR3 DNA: TGTGCCAGCAGTTACCCCCACCGGGGTATTGTTGAGCAGTTCTTC
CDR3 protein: CASSYPHRGIVEQFF

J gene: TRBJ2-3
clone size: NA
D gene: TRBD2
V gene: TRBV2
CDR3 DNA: TGTGCCAGCAGTGTGGGACTAGCGGGCTCCACAGATACGCAGTATTTT
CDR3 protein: CASSVGLAGSTDTQYF

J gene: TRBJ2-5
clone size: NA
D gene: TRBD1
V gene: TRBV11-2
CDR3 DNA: TGTGCCAGCAGCTTATTCCCAGGGGGCATGGTGACCCAGTACTTC
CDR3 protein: CASSLFPGGMVTQYF

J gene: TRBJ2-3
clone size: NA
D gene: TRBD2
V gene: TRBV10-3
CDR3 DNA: TGTGCCATCAGTGTAGGAACTAGCGGGAGGACAGATACGCAGTATTTT
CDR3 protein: CAISVGTSGRTDTQYF

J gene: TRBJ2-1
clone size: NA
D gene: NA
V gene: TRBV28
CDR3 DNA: TGTGCCAGCAGTTCTCGGCGGGGAACGCGGCGAGTTGAGCAGTTCTTC
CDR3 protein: CASSSRRGTRRVEQFF

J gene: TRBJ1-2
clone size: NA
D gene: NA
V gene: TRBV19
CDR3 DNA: TGTGCCAGTAGAGAGGATAACTATGGCTACACCTTC
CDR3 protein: CASREDNYGYTF

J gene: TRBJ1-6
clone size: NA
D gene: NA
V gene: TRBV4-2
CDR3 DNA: TGTGCCAGCAGCCAAGAGAAGGGGGTGGGTTCACCCCTCCACTTT
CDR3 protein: CASSQEKGVGSPLHF

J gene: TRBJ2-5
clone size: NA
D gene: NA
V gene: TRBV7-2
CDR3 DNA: TGTGCCAGCAGCTTAGTCGTTCAAGAGACCCAGTACTTC
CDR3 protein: CASSLVVQETQYF

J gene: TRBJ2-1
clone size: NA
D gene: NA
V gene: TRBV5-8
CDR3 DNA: TGTGCCAGCAGTCACGGCTGGGAGGCGTTCTTC
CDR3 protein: CASSHGWEAFF

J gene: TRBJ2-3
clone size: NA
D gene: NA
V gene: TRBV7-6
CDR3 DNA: TGTGCCAGCAGCCATCCCGTACTTAGCACAGATACGCAGTATTTT
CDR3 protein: CASSHPVLSTDTQYF

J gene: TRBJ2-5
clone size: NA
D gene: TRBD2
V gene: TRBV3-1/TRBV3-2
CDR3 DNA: TGTGCCAGCAGCCAAGCGGGACTAGCCGTGGAGACCCAGTACTTC
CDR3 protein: CASSQAGLAVETQYF

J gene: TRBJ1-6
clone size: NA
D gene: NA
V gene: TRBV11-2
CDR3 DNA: TGTGCCAGCAGCTTAGCGTCGGCGGACTATTCACCCCTCCACTTT
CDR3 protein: CASSLASADYSPLHF

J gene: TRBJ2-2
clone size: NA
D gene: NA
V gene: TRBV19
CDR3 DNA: TGTGCCAGTAGTGGAGCCGGGGAGCTGTTTTTT
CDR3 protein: CASSGAGELFF

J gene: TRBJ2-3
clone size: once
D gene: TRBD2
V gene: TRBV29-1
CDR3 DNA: TGCAGCGTTCGTAGCGGGAGGGCCAATACAGATACGCAGTATTTT
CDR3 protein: CSVRSGRANTDTQYF

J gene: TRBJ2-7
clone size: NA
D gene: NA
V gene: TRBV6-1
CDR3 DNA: TGTGCCAGCAGTGAATCCCTCCCATACTTCCTATACTCCTACGAGCAGTACTTC
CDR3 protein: CASSESLPYFLYSYEQYF

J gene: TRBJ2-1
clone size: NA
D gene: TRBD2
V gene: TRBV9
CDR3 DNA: TGTGCCAGCAGCCCCCGGACTAGCGGGAGCCCCCCGTTCTTC
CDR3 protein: CASSPRTSGSPPFF

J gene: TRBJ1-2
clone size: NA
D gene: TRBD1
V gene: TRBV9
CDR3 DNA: TGTGCCAGCAGCGTAGAGGGACAGGGGGCTTTTGGCTACACCTTC
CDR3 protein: CASSVEGQGAFGYTF

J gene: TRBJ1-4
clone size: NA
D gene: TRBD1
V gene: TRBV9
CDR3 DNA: TGTGCCAGCAGCGCCGGGACAGGGGCCACGACCGGGAATGAAAAACTGTTTTTT
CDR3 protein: CASSAGTGATTGNEKLFF

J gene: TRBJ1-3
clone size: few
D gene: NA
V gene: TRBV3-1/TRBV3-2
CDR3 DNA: TGTGCCAGCAGCCAAGAGTGGCAGGACACCATATATTTT
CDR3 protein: CASSQEWQDTIYF

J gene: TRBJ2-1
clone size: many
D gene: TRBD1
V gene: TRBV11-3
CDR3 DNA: TGTGCCAGCAGTCCGAGACAGGGCTCCTACAATGAGCAGTTCTTC
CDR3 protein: CASSPRQGSYNEQFF

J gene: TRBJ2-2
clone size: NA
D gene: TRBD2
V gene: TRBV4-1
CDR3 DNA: TGCGCCAGCAGCACACCTAGCGGACTGAACACCGGGGAGCTGTTTTTT
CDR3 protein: CASSTPSGLNTGELFF